The 17 T cell receptor beta chains below were found in one sample sequenced in a study of T cells in Graves' hyperthyroidism and ophthalmopathy. Amplified regions were TCR beta CDR3 sequences from RNA transcripts. Using the HTBI primer set, a first-round RT-PCR was run on the TCR CDR3. TCRdb recomputed calls from the multiplex PCR reads with MiXCR, one row per CDR3 protein. The profile shows a few hundred thousand distinct CDR3 sequences, roughly 23% of them singletons. Sequenced: blood. These receptors originate from a woman in her 70s with Graves' ophthalmopathy.

This clonotype has more than one count but fewer than ten. A read error may produce the germline difference seen at one junction end. The chain uses TRBV2 and TRBJ1-1; D is ambiguous. The CDR3 spans 14 residues. Looked up from germline, CDR1 is SNHLY and CDR2 is FYNNEI. The CDR3: CASSVSTVNTVAFF. The CDR3 nucleotides read TGTGCCAGCAGTGTATCCACGGTGAACACTGTAGCTTTCTTT.

This clonotype was seen many times. The chain couples TRBV14 to TRBJ2-3; TRBD1 or TRBD2 may be the D gene (5 bases each). Trimming took 0 bases from V and 1 from J, leaving 11 bases between them. CDR1 is SGHDN, CDR2 FVKESK, per germline. CDR3 length equals 16 residues. The CDR3 bases are TGTGCCAGCAGCCAAGAACGTGGGACCCGCACAGATACGCAGTATTTT. This codes for CASSQERGTRTDTQYF.

The rearrangement uses TRBV29-1 and TRBJ1-1; D is perhaps TRBD1 (5 bases). V lost 7 bases, J lost 5 bases, and 23 bases lay in between. There are 15 residues in the CDR3. The V gene's germline CDR1 is SQVTM and CDR2 ANQGSEA. The CDR3 protein is CSARKRGGMDTEAFF. The CDR3 DNA reads TGCAGCGCTAGAAAGAGGGGTGGGATGGATACTGAAGCTTTCTTT.

This clonotype was counted only a few times. The chain links TRBV7-3 to TRBJ2-2; D possibly corresponds to TRBD1 (6 bases). Germline CDR1 SGHTA, CDR2 FQGTGA. This CDR3 is built from 16 residues. The V end lost 1 base, the J end lost 6 bases, and 15 bases lay between the germline ends. CDR3 region: CASSLIGGDRSGELFF. CDR3 DNA sequence: TGTGCCAGCAGCTTAATTGGGGGCGACCGGTCCGGGGAGCTGTTTTTT.

This clonotype showed up many times. The rearrangement links TRBV29-1 to TRBJ1-5, with D tentatively TRBD1 (5 bases). V was clipped by 4 bases and J by 0 bases, with 13 bases between them. The CDR3 covers 15 residues. Germline V gene sequence: CDR1 SQVTM, CDR2 ANQGSEA. CDR3 protein: CSVAGSGLSNQPQHF. CDR3 DNA: TGCAGCGTTGCAGGGAGCGGTCTTAGCAATCAGCCCCAGCATTTT.

This clonotype was counted only a few times. The chain joins TRBV6-2 or TRBV6-3 to TRBJ1-2; possible D gene TRBD1, 6 bases. The CDR3 is 14 amino acids. V was shortened by 2 bases and J by 5 bases, with 12 bases between the two germline ends. Per the germline V gene, CDR1 is MNHEY and CDR2 is SVGEGT. CDR3 region: CASSYVQGVYGYTF. The DNA of the CDR3 is TGTGCCAGCAGTTACGTACAGGGAGTTTATGGCTACACCTTC.

This clonotype was counted ten times or more. The J gene is TRBJ1-3, the V gene TRBV12-3 or TRBV12-4, with TRBD1 matching 8 bases. The CDR3 runs to 15 residues. With V trimmed by 6 bases and J by 2 bases, 6 bases remained unmatched. The CDR3 is CASSRGQGTGNTIYF. DNA of the CDR3: TGTGCCAGCAGCCGCGGACAGGGAACTGGAAACACCATATATTTT.

This clonotype turned up a few times. V is TRBV7-8 and J is TRBJ1-1; D may be TRBD1 (6 bases). Trimming cost V 2 bases and J 0 bases, with 10 bases left between them. The CDR3 consists of 15 residues. Germline V lookup: CDR1 SGHVS, CDR2 FQNEAQ. The CDR3 coding sequence is TGTGCCAGCAGCTTAAATGGACAGCTGAACACTGAAGCTTTCTTT. Translated, it gives CASSLNGQLNTEAFF.

At least ten counts were recorded for this clonotype. The rearrangement joins TRBV6-2 or TRBV6-3 to TRBJ2-1; 7 positions match TRBD2. This CDR3 has 13 amino acids. Germline assignment: CDR1 MNHEY and CDR2 SVGEGT. V lost 10 bases and J lost 6; bases outside the gene matches: 9. The chain's CDR3 is CANSASGGNEQFF. CDR3 coding DNA: TGTGCCAACAGCGCATCGGGAGGCAATGAGCAGTTCTTC.

Points on this clonotype: Being one base from a much bigger clone, this may be a read error. This chain uses TRBV7-8 with TRBJ1-1; D perhaps matches TRBD1 (5 bases). The germline gives CDR1 SGHVS, CDR2 FQNEAQ. The CDR3 length is 14 residues. V shed 3 bases and J shed 3 bases, with 11 bases lying between them. The CDR3 here is CASSLRRDHTEAFF. CDR3 coding DNA: TGTGCCAGCAGCTTGCGCAGGGACCACACTGAAGCTTTCTTT.

There are a few counts of this clonotype. The J gene is TRBJ1-3, the V gene TRBV2; D is uncertain. V was cut by 5 bases and J by 15 bases, with 17 bases left in between. In germline, CDR1 is SNHLY, CDR2 FYNNEI. The CDR3 covers 12 residues. CDR3 sequence (DNA): TGTGCCAGCAGTTTACTAGCGGGCTCTCAATATTTT. It codes for CASSLLAGSQYF.

This clonotype appeared a few times. The V call is TRBV6-2 or TRBV6-3, the J call TRBJ1-2; a possible D gene is TRBD1 (5 bases). The germline gives CDR1 MNHEY, CDR2 SVGEGT. The V end lost 2 bases, the J end lost 2 bases, and 9 bases lay between the germline ends. The length of the CDR3 is 14 residues. The CDR3 DNA sequence: TGTGCCAGCAGTTACAGGCAGGGAAACTATGGCTACACCTTC. It codes for CASSYRQGNYGYTF.

Many counts were recorded for this clonotype. The genes are TRBV28 and TRBJ2-3, with 10 bases identical to TRBD1. V trimming: 6 bases; J trimming: 2 bases; junction bases outside the gene matches: 14. The CDR3 has 18 amino acids. Germline CDR1 reads MDHEN; CDR2 reads SYDVKM. The CDR3 region is CASRTTGGAWDYTDTQYF. CDR3 in DNA: TGTGCCAGCAGGACGACAGGGGGCGCGTGGGATTACACAGATACGCAGTATTTT. Complete variable domain (other parts from reference TRBV28 and TRBJ2-3): DVKVTQSSRYLVKRTGEKVFLECVQDMDHENMFWYRQDPGLGLRLIYFSYDVKMKEKGDIPEGYSVSREKKERFSLILESASTNQTSMYLCASRTTGGAWDYTDTQYFGPGTRLTVL.

This clonotype was picked up a small number of times. This chain joins TRBV19 and TRBJ1-5; D is unclear. Germline V lookup: CDR1 LNHDA, CDR2 SQIVND (reference sequence). The CDR3 length is 16 residues. V lost 5 bases and J 2 bases, leaving 16 bases between the germline ends. The CDR3 sequence is CASSEGTVVGNQPQHF. The CDR3 DNA reads TGTGCCAGTAGTGAGGGAACAGTTGTCGGCAATCAGCCCCAGCATTTT.

This clonotype was detected many times. J is TRBJ1-1 and V is TRBV6-1, with a tentative D call TRBD1 (5 bases). Germline assignment: CDR1 MNHNS and CDR2 SASEGT. This CDR3 is built from 13 residues. The V and J ends lost 1 base and 5 bases respectively, with 8 bases between them. As DNA, the CDR3 is TGTGCCAGCAGTGAAGGGGGGATAACTGAAGCTTTCTTT. As protein: CASSEGGITEAFF.

The V and J genes are TRBV6-2 or TRBV6-3 and TRBJ2-7; no clear D. Trimming stripped 6 bases from V and 2 bases from J, with 11 bases between. This CDR3 contains 13 residues. The germline CDR1 and CDR2 sequences are MNHEY and SVGEGT. The chain's CDR3 is CASRDRSTYEQYF. The DNA of the CDR3 is TGTGCCAGCAGAGACCGTTCCACCTACGAGCAGTACTTC.

Many counts were recorded for this clonotype. The chain couples TRBV12-3 or TRBV12-4 to TRBJ2-2; 7 bases fit TRBD1. The CDR3 spans 16 residues. After removal of 0 bases from V and 6 bases from J, the junction contained 7 bases not matched to a gene. This CDR3 reads CASSLAGRGNSGELFF. The CDR3 coding sequence is TGTGCCAGCAGTTTAGCCGGCAGGGGGAATTCCGGGGAGCTGTTTTTT.